These T cell receptor beta chains were read from a single sample in a study of shared clonotypes between healthy human individuals. Profiling relied on immunoSEQ multiplex PCR, and the TCRdb table lists in-frame clones only, not all of them. The sample has over a million clones; roughly 74% are singletons. The sample consisted of memory CD4+ T cells from PBMCs. The receptor source for this set is a man between 18 and 35 years old in good health. Some clones in this sample may be carry-over from other donors' samples. CDR3s include the opening cysteine and the closing phenylalanine or tryptophan. D genes are given only for firm matches. Size is omitted from some rows. Given values are once, few, many or a class for expanded clones.

few | TRBJ1-4 | NA | TRBV28 | CASSPGGGATNEKLFF | TGTGCCAGCAGCCCCGGGGGGGGCGCAACTAATGAAAAACTGTTTTTT
NA | TRBJ1-2 | NA | TRBV7-9 | CASSLRQALWGYTF | TGTGCCAGCAGCTTAAGACAGGCCTTGTGGGGCTACACCTTC
once | TRBJ2-5 | NA | TRBV5-1 | CASSLTPGRGETQYF | TGCGCCAGCAGCTTAACGCCGGGCCGGGGGGAGACCCAGTACTTC
few | TRBJ2-7 | NA | TRBV27 | CASRPGGATTQYF | TGTGCCAGCAGACCTGGAGGGGCTACGACGCAGTACTTC
NA | TRBJ1-4 | NA | TRBV5-6 | CASSLRGLHEKLFF | TGTGCCAGCAGCTTACGGGGGCTTCATGAAAAACTGTTTTTT
NA | TRBJ1-2 | NA | TRBV5-4 | CASSLARGAYGYTF | TGTGCCAGCAGCTTGGCCCGGGGGGCCTATGGCTACACCTTC
NA | TRBJ2-1 | TRBD2 | TRBV7-9 | CASSPRTSGLIDEQFF | TGTGCCAGCAGCCCTCGGACTAGCGGACTCATAGATGAGCAGTTCTTC
NA | TRBJ2-7 | NA | TRBV7-8 | CASSPLLAHEQYF | TGTGCCAGCAGCCCACTCTTGGCCCACGAGCAGTACTTC
NA | TRBJ2-1 | NA | TRBV11-2 | CASSPLYNEQFF | TGTGCCAGCAGCCCGCTGTACAATGAGCAGTTCTTC
NA | TRBJ2-6 | NA | TRBV7-3 | CASSSYSGANVLTF | TGTGCCAGCAGCTCATACTCTGGGGCCAACGTCCTGACTTTC
NA | TRBJ2-3 | TRBD1 | TRBV6-5 | CASKRQGASTDTQYF | TGTGCCAGCAAGCGACAGGGGGCAAGCACAGATACGCAGTATTTT
NA | TRBJ2-3 | NA | TRBV28 | CASSPPTGSSTDTQYF | TGTGCCAGCAGCCCACCCACAGGATCTAGCACAGATACGCAGTATTTT
few | TRBJ2-5 | NA | TRBV5-1 | CASTPPTDQETQYF | TGCGCCAGCACCCCCCCCACCGACCAAGAGACCCAGTACTTC
NA | TRBJ1-1 | TRBD1 | TRBV30 | CAWSYGTGSTEAFF | TGTGCCTGGAGCTACGGGACAGGGAGCACTGAAGCTTTCTTT
NA | TRBJ2-1 | TRBD2 | TRBV2 | CASRAGTYNEQFF | TGTGCCAGCAGAGCGGGGACTTACAATGAGCAGTTCTTC
NA | TRBJ1-2 | NA | TRBV18 | CASSLRRDPNYGYTF | TGTGCCAGCTCACTCCGCAGGGATCCTAACTATGGCTACACCTTC
NA | TRBJ1-2 | NA | TRBV28 | CASSEVLTYGYTF | TGTGCCAGCAGCGAAGTCCTCACCTATGGCTACACCTTC